What follows describes a single T cell receptor beta chain. No antigen is known for it. Relative to the germline gene, one junction end is altered; a read error may explain this. The cohort was made up of about 610 healthy bone marrow donors. Cohort members were all nominally healthy when sampled, although unrecorded immune exposures were likely present. The donor tested CMV seropositive, placing the donor among the approximately 310 seropositive members of the cohort. Each donor provided a peripheral blood sample, and peripheral blood mononuclear cells were used for TCR beta sequencing. The Qiagen DNeasy Blood Extraction Kit was used to extract genomic DNA from the blood cell samples. The record originates from a study of cytomegalovirus exposure and HLA in healthy donors (dated by TCRdb to between 2016 and 2019). With regard to the full study: An earlier analysis of approximately 640 of the donors reported 250 to 300 Gb of sequence data and around 110 million unique TCR beta sequences from 150 million to 200 million T cells. In a later genetic analysis, genome-wide SNP genotypes for 398 of the 666 donors were used, and that subset was treated as a discovery cohort. Rather than using new phenotypic data, the later analysis identified candidate immune exposures from TCR beta sequences and from how often those sequences occurred across donors. The aim of the study was to test whether cataloging public T cell receptors could identify signatures of past pathogen exposure. Among roughly 400 genotyped donors of the cohort, an average of about 220,000 unique TCR beta nucleotide sequences was sequenced per donor, of which roughly 18% were non-productive. An early release covering roughly 640 HLA-typed donors comprised 250 to 350 gigabases of sequencing data and approximately 85 million unique TCR sequences. Donor age, sex, ethnicity and CMV serostatus were compiled together with the repertoire data. A separate validation cohort of about 110 different subjects was used in addition to the 666-subject first cohort. In a later analysis, previously published TCR beta repertoires from hundreds of donors were re-analyzed and high-resolution HLA genotyping was added so that TCR occurrence patterns could be studied. The number of donors typed differed by locus, with 629-630 for A, B, C, DRB1 and DQB1, roughly 520 for DQA1, about 610 for DPA1, and 472 for DPB1. HLA typing included class I and class II loci at four-digit resolution. About five DR-DQ haplotypes were treated as single units for association and clustering because of strong linkage in the cohort. An earlier analysis of approximately 640 of the donors applied high-throughput TCR beta sequencing to assess whether each TCR beta V gene segment acted as functional or pseudogenic. High-throughput TCR immunosequencing, statistical association of individual TCRs with disease status, and machine learning were combined to predict cytomegalovirus infection status. Using immunosequencing, the study profiled T cell repertoires from around 680 subjects and related those repertoires to cytomegalovirus serostatus. Every repertoire in the discovery cohort had been generated on one and the same sequencing platform. The genetic ancestry cluster associated with self-reported Caucasian donors included 65% to 90% of the roughly 390 genotyped donors. The research as a whole found: The study gave a list of under 200 TCR beta chains associated with cytomegalovirus. Immune exposure information for the cohort was limited to CMV serostatus. It was suggested by the authors that the approach could potentially be generalized to other disease states and immunological phenotypes. Correlated functional status among segregating V segments might be attributable to linkage disequilibrium, but an unknown experimental factor could not be ruled out. Because HLA typing was unavailable for some donors at each locus, only the typed subset was used in association tests. Sequencing depth was assumed to be roughly uniform across donors in the presence/absence analyses, though that assumption may not hold. A later genetic analysis associated a missense DCLRE1C variant with V-gene and J-gene trimming of TCR beta chains, and an independent cohort replicated the association. A group of highly shared sequence variants was considered likely to be a technical artifact of the sequencing pipeline. When HLA alleles, especially DR and DQ, strongly co-occurred, attributing TCR associations to individual alleles was difficult. Because the 87-base-pair reads could not distinguish some IMGT-functional V segments, including TRBV6-2 and TRBV6-3, those segments were excluded. Only TCR beta chains were sequenced in this cohort, and the absence of alpha or paired-chain data limited detectable features. Because counts were too low, some 17 rarely observed V segments, including chromosome 9 orphons, were left out of the earlier analysis of 500 to 750 of the donors. A further reported finding was that TCR beta sequences accurately predicted the HLA-A and HLA-B alleles for most subjects in the first cohort. A later analysis reported that several top co-occurrence clusters appeared linked to parvovirus B19, influenza, CMV and Epstein-Barr virus. In a later analysis, HLA-associated TCR beta chains were found to be more clonally expanded and to have lower generation probabilities than equally common non-associated chains. Cytomegalovirus status was reported to be diagnosed by the classifier with high specificity and sensitivity in both the original and validation cohorts. According to a later genetic analysis, donors in an Asian-associated ancestry cluster had fewer N-insertions in productive TCRs than the roughly 660-donor mean. A few of the identified cytomegalovirus-associated TCR beta chains were confirmed in vitro to be specific for cytomegalovirus antigens. Most TCR sequences were seen in very few donors, while some public TCRs were found in many individuals. In a later analysis, the rate of TCR association differed among HLA loci, with DRB1 alleles having the most associated TCRs and HLA-C alleles having the fewest. Specific HLA alleles were associated with some 15,000 TCR beta sequences at a false discovery rate of 0.05 in a later analysis. An earlier analysis of around 540 of the donors showed that most TCR beta V segments appeared in productive rearrangements either about 87% or about 30% of the time, which broadly matched IMGT annotations. In a later analysis, most CMV-associated TCR beta chains were found to appear HLA-restricted, with HLA associations seemingly driven largely by CMV exposure.

Libraries were constructed by the immunoSEQ multiplex PCR assay. A mixture of 60 forward primers for TCR Vbeta segments and 13 reverse primers for TCR Jbeta segments was used in the multiplex PCR. Amplification of the CDR3 region of rearranged TCR beta genes was performed with a multiplex PCR assay on genomic DNA. Amplified TCR beta libraries were sequenced as 87-base-pair reads on the Illumina HiSeq System. In the authors' own workflow: A later analysis tallied roughly 76 million unique TCR beta chains across the 700 or so repertoires, and about 12 million of those chains were shared by two or more donors. A nearest-neighbor algorithm error-corrected the raw reads and collapsed the reads into unique sequences, merging closely related sequences to remove PCR and sequencing errors. To assign V, D and J gene segments, CDR3 sequences were aligned to IMGT reference sequences. For a sequence to be retained, at least a six-nucleotide match to both a V gene segment and a J gene segment was required. A rearrangement was called productive if the CDR3 had no stop codons and remained in frame with V and J, and every other rearrangement was called non-productive. Following IMGT convention, CDR3 was defined as the stretch from the second conserved V-encoded cysteine up to the conserved J-encoded phenylalanine. In an earlier analysis of roughly 610 of the donors, sequences lacking an unambiguous match to a single V gene segment were excluded. An earlier analysis of 587 of the donors called V segments functional above 56.7% productive rearrangements and segregating when the between-donor standard deviation exceeded 5%. A statistical classification framework was built to diagnose cytomegalovirus status from the catalog of TCR beta chain sequences. V and J gene assignment, in a later analysis, came from comparing TCR nucleotide sequences with IMGT/GENE-DB human TR gene sequences. Using the TCRdist pipeline, a later analysis assigned CDR3 sequences along with most-parsimonious VDJ recombination scenarios. In a later analysis, every TCR beta chain was defined by the combination of its CDR3 amino acid sequence and its V-gene family, and reads without a unique V-gene family were dropped. To address suspected cross-contamination and a sequencing artifact, a later analysis removed a few hundred highly shared, low-generation-probability nucleotide sequences. For each public chain, a later analysis derived a clonal expansion index from normalized ranks of inferred template counts within each repertoire. Generation probabilities in a later analysis came from a VDJ recombination model fitted to out-of-frame rearrangements, and those results were checked against IGoR. Hypergeometric tests were used in a later analysis to score TCR-TCR, TCR-HLA and TCR-CMV co-occurrence, with a repertoire-size bias correction applied to the TCR pairs. To estimate false discovery rates, a later analysis permuted the HLA or CMV assignments 20 times. A later analysis grouped co-occurring TCRs with DBSCAN, adding TCRdist sequence similarity when clustering within HLA-allele-positive subsets. For co-occurrence clustering, repertoires with fewer than 30,000 or more than 120,000 public chains were excluded, along with roughly five repertoires with anomalous nucleotide sharing. In TCRdb, the immuneACCESS table is reduced to in-frame sequences with V and J assigned. These tables do not hold every clone; where another copy was compared, an unresolved V gene accounts for under half, and the others remain unexplained. D and trimming come from the DNA, and the V and J calls and clone size come from that table. The sample profile shows tens of thousands of clones; 65% to 85% of them were found once. Together, the top ten hold 1.2% of the sample.

CDR1 and CDR2 are drawn from the germline V gene: WSHSY, SAAADI. The cysteine opens and the phenylalanine closes a CDR3 of 16 amino acids. Of the read, only the CDR3 DNA is kept; its 48 bases are in frame from base 1. In this chain, TRBV10-2 is recombined with TRBJ1-2, with TRBD1 perhaps the D gene, on 6 matching bases. The sequence was collected from a girl aged 2 to 10 in good health and CMV-seropositive. The sample consisted of PBMCs. CDR3 protein: CASNEKRERGGYGYTF. The DNA sequence is given as TGCGCCAGCAATGAGAAAAGGGAGAGGGGGGGATATGGCTACACCTTC.